This T cell receptor beta chain was identified during a study of blood T cell repertoires in COVID-19. Across the whole study: The United States, Italy and Spain were the sources of the acute and convalescent COVID-19 samples.

J gave up 3 bases and V 1 base, and 3 bases lay outside the gene matches. The CDR3 sequence is 14 residues long. Germline CDR1 reads SEHNR; CDR2 reads FQNEAQ (reference sequence). TCRdb's copy holds only in-frame clones and misses some; the assay was immunoSEQ multiplex PCR. The sample contains some 160,000 clones, around 92% of which appear only once. The TCR originated in a man aged 60-69 years with acute or convalescent COVID-19. The source material was peripheral blood. The V gene is TRBV7-9, the J gene TRBJ2-7, with 7 positions matching TRBD2. The CDR3 coding sequence is TGTGCCAGCAGCTTAGGGGCTAGCGGCTACGAGCAGTACTTC. As protein: CASSLGASGYEQYF.